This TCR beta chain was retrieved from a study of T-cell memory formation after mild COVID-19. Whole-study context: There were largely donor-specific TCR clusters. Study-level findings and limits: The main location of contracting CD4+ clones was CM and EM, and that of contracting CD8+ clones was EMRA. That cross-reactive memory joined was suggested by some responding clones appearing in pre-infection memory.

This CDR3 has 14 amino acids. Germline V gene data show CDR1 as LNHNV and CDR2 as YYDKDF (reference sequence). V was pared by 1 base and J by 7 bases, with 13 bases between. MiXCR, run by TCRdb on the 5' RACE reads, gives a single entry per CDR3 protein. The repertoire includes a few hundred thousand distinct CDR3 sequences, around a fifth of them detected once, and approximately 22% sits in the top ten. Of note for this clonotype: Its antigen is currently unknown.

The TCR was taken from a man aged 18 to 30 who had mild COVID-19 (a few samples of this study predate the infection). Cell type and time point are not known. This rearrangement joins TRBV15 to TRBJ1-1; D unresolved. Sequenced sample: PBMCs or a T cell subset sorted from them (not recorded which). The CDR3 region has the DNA TGTGCCACCAGCAGAGTGGGGTCACGCGGTGAAGCTTTCTTT. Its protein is CATSRVGSRGEAFF. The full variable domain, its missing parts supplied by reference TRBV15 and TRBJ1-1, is DAMVIQNPRYQVTQFGKPVTLSCSQTLNHNVMYWYQQKSSQAPKLLFHYYDKDFNNEADTPDNFQSRRPNTSFCFLDIRSPGLGDTAMYLCATSRVGSRGEAFFGQGTRLTVV.